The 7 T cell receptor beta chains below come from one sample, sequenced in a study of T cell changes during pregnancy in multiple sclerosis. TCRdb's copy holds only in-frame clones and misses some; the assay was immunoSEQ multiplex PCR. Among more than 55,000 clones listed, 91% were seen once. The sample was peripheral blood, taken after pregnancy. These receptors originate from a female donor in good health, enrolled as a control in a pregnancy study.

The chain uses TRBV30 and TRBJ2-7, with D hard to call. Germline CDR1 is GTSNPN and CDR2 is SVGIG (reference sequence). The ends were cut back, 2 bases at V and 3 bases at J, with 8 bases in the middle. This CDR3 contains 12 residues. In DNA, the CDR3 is TGTGCCTGGAGTTCTACGATCTACGAGCAGTACTTC. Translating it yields CAWSSTIYEQYF.

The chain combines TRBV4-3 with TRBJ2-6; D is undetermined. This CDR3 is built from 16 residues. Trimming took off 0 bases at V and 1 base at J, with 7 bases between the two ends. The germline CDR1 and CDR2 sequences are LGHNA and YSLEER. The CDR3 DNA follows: TGCGCCAGCAGCCAAGAAGGAGCGTCTGGGGCCAACGTCCTGACTTTC. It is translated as CASSQEGASGANVLTF.

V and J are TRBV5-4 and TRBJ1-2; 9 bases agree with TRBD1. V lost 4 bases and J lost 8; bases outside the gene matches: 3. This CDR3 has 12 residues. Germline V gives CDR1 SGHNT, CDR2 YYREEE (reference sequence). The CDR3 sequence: CASSRTGEGYTF. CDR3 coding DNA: TGTGCCAGCAGCCGGACAGGGGAAGGCTACACCTTC.

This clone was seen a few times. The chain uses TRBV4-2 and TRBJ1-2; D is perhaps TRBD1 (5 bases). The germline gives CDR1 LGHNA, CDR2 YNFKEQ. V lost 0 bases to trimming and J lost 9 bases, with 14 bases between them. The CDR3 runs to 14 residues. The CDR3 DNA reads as TGTGCCAGCAGCCAAGATTCTGCAGGGAAAAGCTACACCTTC. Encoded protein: CASSQDSAGKSYTF.

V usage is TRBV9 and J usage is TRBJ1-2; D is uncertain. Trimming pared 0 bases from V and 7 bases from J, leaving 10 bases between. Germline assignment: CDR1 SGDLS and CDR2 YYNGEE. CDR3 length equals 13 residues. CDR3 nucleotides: TGTGCCAGCAGCGTAGGGGCCGACGGTGGCTACACCTTC. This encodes CASSVGADGGYTF.

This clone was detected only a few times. The CDR3 DNA sequence: TGTGCCAGCAGTCGACAGGATAACACTGAAGCTTTCTTT. This gives the protein CASSRQDNTEAFF. The chain has TRBV6-6 and TRBJ1-1, with a possible D match to TRBD1 (6 bases). Trimming pared 5 bases from V and 2 bases from J, leaving 9 bases between. CDR3 length equals 13 residues. Germline CDR1 reads MNHNY; CDR2 reads SVGAGI (reference sequence).

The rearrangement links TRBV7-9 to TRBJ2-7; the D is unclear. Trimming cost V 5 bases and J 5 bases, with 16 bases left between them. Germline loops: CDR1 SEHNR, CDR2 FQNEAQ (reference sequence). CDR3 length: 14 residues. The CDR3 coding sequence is TGTGCCAGCAGCCTAGGACGGGTCGTGGACGAGCAGTACTTC. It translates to CASSLGRVVDEQYF.